This T cell receptor beta chain was identified in a study of OX40 agonist ivuxolimab in advanced cancers. On the study more broadly: Patients were infused with ivuxolimab every 2 weeks at 0.01 to 10 mg/kg. Each dose-escalation patient presented with hepatocellular carcinoma, melanoma, renal cell or head and neck cancer. One patient with hepatocellular carcinoma and two with cutaneous melanoma, three in all, had partial responses.

General study results and limits: There were, on average, more expanded clones in CD8+ T cells than in CD4+.

As concerns this clone: The antigen is undetermined. The junction does not match germline at one end; this may be a read error.

The CDR3 spans 13 residues. Per the germline V gene, CDR1 is SSHAT and CDR2 is FNYEAQ (reference sequence). The assay was immunoSEQ multiplex PCR, and TCRdb's table has in-frame clones only and misses some. The table includes approximately 74,000 clones, roughly 80% detected once. Material: CD4+ or CD8+ T cells sorted from blood, obtained in a trial of the OX40 agonist ivuxolimab. This chain links TRBV7-7 with TRBJ2-2, with TRBD2 as a possible D gene (5 bases). The clonotype was recovered from an adult with an advanced solid tumor such as melanoma, head and neck, liver or kidney cancer. CDR3 bases: TGTGCTAGCAGCTTAGCGCCGGCCGGGGAGCTGTTTTTT. This sequence encodes CASSLAPAGELFF.